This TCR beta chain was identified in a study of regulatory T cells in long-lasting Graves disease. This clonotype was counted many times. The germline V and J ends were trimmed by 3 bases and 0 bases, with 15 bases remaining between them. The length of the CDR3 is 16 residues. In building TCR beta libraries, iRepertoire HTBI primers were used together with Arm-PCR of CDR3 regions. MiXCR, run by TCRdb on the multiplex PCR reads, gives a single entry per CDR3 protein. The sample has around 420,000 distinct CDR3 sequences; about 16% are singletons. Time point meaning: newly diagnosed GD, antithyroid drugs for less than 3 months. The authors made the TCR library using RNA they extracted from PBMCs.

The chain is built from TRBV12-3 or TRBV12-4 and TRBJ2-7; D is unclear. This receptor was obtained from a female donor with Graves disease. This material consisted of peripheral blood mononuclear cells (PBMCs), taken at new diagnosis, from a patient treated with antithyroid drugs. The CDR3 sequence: CASSFSVGSSSYEQYF. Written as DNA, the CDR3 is TGTGCCAGCAGTTTCTCGGTCGGATCAAGCTCCTACGAGCAGTACTTC.